A selection of T cell receptor beta chains follows, all from one sample in a study of early T cells in non-severe SARS-CoV-2 infection. MiXCR was run by TCRdb on the 5' RACE reads, yielding one entry per CDR3 protein. The sample has 98,000 or so distinct CDR3 sequences, 11% seen once; the top ten hold approximately 5%. The sample taken for sequencing was whole blood. The source is an adult who was a healthcare worker with PCR-confirmed SARS-CoV-2 infection or an uninfected control (not recorded which). Each CDR3 is given with its conserved first and last residue. The order of the fields is D gene, clone size, J gene, CDR3 length, V gene, CDR3 DNA, CDR3 protein. D genes are given only for firm matches. Only some rows state a clone size, as once, few, many or a class for expanded clones.

D: TRBD1; size: many; J: TRBJ1-1; length: 13; V: TRBV18; DNA: TGTGCCAGCTCCGCAGGGGGGAACACTGAAGCTTTCTTT; CDR3: CASSAGGNTEAFF
D: .; size: many; J: TRBJ1-1; length: 15; V: TRBV5-1; DNA: TGCGCCAGCAGCTTGTTCGGGGGCCTGAACACTGAAGCTTTCTTT; CDR3: CASSLFGGLNTEAFF
D: .; size: .; J: TRBJ1-2; length: 14; V: TRBV6-2/TRBV6-3; DNA: TGTGCCAGCAGTCTGGACAGTATTAACTATGGCTACACCTTC; CDR3: CASSLDSINYGYTF
D: TRBD1; size: .; J: TRBJ2-5; length: 16; V: TRBV5-4; DNA: TGTGCCAGCAGCGTACCCCCGGGACAGGGAGGGGAGACCCAGTACTTC; CDR3: CASSVPPGQGGETQYF
D: .; size: many; J: TRBJ2-1; length: 15; V: TRBV11-2; DNA: TGTGCCAGCAGCTTAGATGGGAGACTGTACAATGAGCAGTTCTTC; CDR3: CASSLDGRLYNEQFF
D: TRBD2; size: many; J: TRBJ2-1; length: 15; V: TRBV7-9; DNA: TGTGCCAGCAGCATCGGGACTAGCGGACTCAATGAGCAGTTCTTC; CDR3: CASSIGTSGLNEQFF
D: .; size: many; J: TRBJ1-4; length: 11; V: TRBV29-1; DNA: TGCAGCGTTGAGAGGGGGAGAAGACTGTTTTTT; CDR3: CSVERGRRLFF
D: TRBD1; size: few; J: TRBJ2-7; length: 14; V: TRBV3-1; DNA: TGTGCCAGCAGCCTGACAGGGCAAACCTACGAGCAGTACTTC; CDR3: CASSLTGQTYEQYF
D: TRBD1; size: .; J: TRBJ2-4; length: 13; V: TRBV4-1; DNA: TGCGCCAGCAGTGAAACAGGGGAGAACATTCAGTACTTC; CDR3: CASSETGENIQYF
D: .; size: many; J: TRBJ1-2; length: 14; V: TRBV11-2; DNA: TGTGCCAGCAGCTTAGATGCGGGCGACTATGGCTACACCTTC; CDR3: CASSLDAGDYGYTF
D: TRBD1; size: .; J: TRBJ2-2; length: 14; V: TRBV7-9; DNA: TGTGCCAGCAGCCCCCCAGGGGGCACCGGGGAGCTGTTTTTT; CDR3: CASSPPGGTGELFF
D: TRBD2; size: .; J: TRBJ2-7; length: 14; V: TRBV20-1; DNA: TGCAGTGCTAGAGTATCGGGACTAGCGTACGAGCAGTACTTC; CDR3: CSARVSGLAYEQYF
D: .; size: .; J: TRBJ1-2; length: 16; V: TRBV6-5; DNA: TGTGCCAGCCTGGGAGATAGGCCAGGGGAGAACTATGGCTACACCTTC; CDR3: CASLGDRPGENYGYTF
D: TRBD1; size: many; J: TRBJ1-5; length: 14; V: TRBV5-6; DNA: TGTGCCAGCAGCCCTTGGGACAGGAGTCAGCCCCAGCATTTT; CDR3: CASSPWDRSQPQHF
D: .; size: few; J: TRBJ2-3; length: 15; V: TRBV20-1; DNA: TGCAGTGCTAGAGCTCTAATCGGAATCACAGATACGCAGTATTTT; CDR3: CSARALIGITDTQYF
D: .; size: .; J: TRBJ1-1; length: 16; V: TRBV15; DNA: TGTGCCACCAGCAGAGAGAGTATCCGTTTTGTTCCTGAAGCTTTCTTT; CDR3: CATSRESIRFVPEAFF
D: .; size: many; J: TRBJ2-1; length: 14; V: TRBV30; DNA: TGTGCCTGGAGTCGACAGGCGGGAGACAATGAGCAGTTCTTC; CDR3: CAWSRQAGDNEQFF
D: TRBD1; size: .; J: TRBJ2-1; length: 13; V: TRBV30; DNA: TGTGCCTGGAACCGACAGGGGATTAATGAGCAGTTCTTC; CDR3: CAWNRQGINEQFF
D: .; size: many; J: TRBJ1-6; length: 14; V: TRBV5-1; DNA: TGCGCCAGCAGCGAACTCTGGGGTAATTCACCCCTCCACTTT; CDR3: CASSELWGNSPLHF
D: .; size: .; J: TRBJ1-6; length: 13; V: TRBV20-1; DNA: TGCAGTGCTAGGAGCAACTATAATTCACCCCTCCACTTT; CDR3: CSARSNYNSPLHF
D: .; size: .; J: TRBJ2-2; length: 13; V: TRBV12-3/TRBV12-4; DNA: TGTGCCCTCGGACAAAGGAACACCGGGGAGCTGTTTTTT; CDR3: CALGQRNTGELFF
D: .; size: few; J: TRBJ2-3; length: 16; V: TRBV5-1; DNA: TGCGCCAGCAGCTTGGGGCGGGGGCTTGTCACAGATACGCAGTATTTT; CDR3: CASSLGRGLVTDTQYF
D: .; size: .; J: TRBJ2-1; length: 13; V: TRBV19; DNA: TGTGCCAGTAGTATAGCTCTAGGCGATGAGCAGTTCTTC; CDR3: CASSIALGDEQFF
D: .; size: few; J: TRBJ2-7; length: 13; V: TRBV11-3; DNA: TGTGCCAGCAGCTTATCCCCCCTCTCCGAGCAGTACTTC; CDR3: CASSLSPLSEQYF
D: TRBD1; size: many; J: TRBJ2-2; length: 15; V: TRBV12-3/TRBV12-4; DNA: TGTGCCAGCAGCCGCCGGACAGGGGAAACCGGGGAGCTGTTTTTT; CDR3: CASSRRTGETGELFF
D: .; size: many; J: TRBJ1-2; length: 18; V: TRBV7-9; DNA: TGTGCCAGCAGCTTAGGGCCCTGGGACAACCCTTCCGACTATGGCTACACCTTC; CDR3: CASSLGPWDNPSDYGYTF
D: TRBD2; size: few; J: TRBJ2-1; length: 17; V: TRBV19; DNA: TGTGCCAGTAGTATCCTGATAGCGGGAGGCCCTAACAATGAGCAGTTCTTC; CDR3: CASSILIAGGPNNEQFF
D: TRBD2; size: few; J: TRBJ2-3; length: 14; V: TRBV5-1; DNA: TGCGCCAGCAACAGCGGGGGGCGCACAGATACGCAGTATTTT; CDR3: CASNSGGRTDTQYF